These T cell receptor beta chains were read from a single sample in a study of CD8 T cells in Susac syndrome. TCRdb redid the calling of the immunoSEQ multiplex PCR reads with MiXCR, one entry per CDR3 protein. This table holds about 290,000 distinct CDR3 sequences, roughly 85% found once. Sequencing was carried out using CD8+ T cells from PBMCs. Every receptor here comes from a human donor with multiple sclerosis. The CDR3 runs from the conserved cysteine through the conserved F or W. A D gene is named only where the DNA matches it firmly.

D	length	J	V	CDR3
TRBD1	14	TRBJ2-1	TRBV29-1	CSVEGTGGYNEQFF
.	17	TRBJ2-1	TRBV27	CASSLGVAMSSYNEQFF
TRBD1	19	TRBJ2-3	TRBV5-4	CASSADRGWGMESTDTQYF
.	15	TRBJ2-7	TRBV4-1	CASSHRVAEAYEQYF
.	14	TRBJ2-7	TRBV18	CASSPEPGPPEQYF
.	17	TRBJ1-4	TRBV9	CASGRWGGPGYNEKLFF
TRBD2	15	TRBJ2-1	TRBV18	CASSPAPGGYNEQFF
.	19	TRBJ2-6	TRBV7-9	CASSRTDQFLGSGANVLTF
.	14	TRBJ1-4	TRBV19	CASSLQALNEKLFF
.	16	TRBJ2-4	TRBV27	CASSFGSPGTKNIQYF
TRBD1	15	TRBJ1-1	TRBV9	CASSPHRGENTEAFF
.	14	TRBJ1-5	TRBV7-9	CASSLAIGNQPQHF
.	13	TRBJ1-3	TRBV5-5	CASSLGGAVTIYF
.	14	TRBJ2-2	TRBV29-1	CSVDRDTNTGELFF
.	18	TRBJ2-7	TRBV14	CASSQGISGGAFMDEQYF
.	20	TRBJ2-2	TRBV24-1	CATSDPMGGGLNQFTGELFF